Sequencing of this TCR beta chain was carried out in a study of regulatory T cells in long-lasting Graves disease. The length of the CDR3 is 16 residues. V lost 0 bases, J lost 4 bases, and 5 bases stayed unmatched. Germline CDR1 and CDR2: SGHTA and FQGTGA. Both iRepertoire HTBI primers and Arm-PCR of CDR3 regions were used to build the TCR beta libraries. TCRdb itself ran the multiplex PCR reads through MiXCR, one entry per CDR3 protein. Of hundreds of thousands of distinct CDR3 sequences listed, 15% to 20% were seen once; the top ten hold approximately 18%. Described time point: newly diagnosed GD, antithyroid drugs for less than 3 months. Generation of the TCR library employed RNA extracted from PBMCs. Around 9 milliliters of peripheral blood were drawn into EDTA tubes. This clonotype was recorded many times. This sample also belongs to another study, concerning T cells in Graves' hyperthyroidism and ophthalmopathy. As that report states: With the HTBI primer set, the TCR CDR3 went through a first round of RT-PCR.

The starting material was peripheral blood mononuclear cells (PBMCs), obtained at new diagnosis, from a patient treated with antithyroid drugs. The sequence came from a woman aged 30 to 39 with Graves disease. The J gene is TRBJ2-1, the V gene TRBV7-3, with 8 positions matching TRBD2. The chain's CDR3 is CASSLTGTRGYNEQFF. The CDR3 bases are TGTGCCAGCAGCTTAACCGGGACTAGGGGTTACAATGAGCAGTTCTTC.